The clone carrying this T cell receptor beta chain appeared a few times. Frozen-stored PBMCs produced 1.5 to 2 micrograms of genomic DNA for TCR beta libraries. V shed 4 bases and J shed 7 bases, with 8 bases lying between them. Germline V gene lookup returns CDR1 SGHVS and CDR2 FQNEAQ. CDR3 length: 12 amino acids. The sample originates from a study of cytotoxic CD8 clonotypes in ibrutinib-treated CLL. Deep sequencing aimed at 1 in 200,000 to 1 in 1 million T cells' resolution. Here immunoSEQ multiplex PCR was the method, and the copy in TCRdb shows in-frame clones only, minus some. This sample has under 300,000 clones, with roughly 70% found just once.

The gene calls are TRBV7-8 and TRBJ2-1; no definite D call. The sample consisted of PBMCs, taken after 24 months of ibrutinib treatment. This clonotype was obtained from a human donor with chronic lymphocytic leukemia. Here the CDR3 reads CASSSSGNEQFF. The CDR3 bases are TGTGCCAGCAGCTCTTCGGGTAATGAGCAGTTCTTC.